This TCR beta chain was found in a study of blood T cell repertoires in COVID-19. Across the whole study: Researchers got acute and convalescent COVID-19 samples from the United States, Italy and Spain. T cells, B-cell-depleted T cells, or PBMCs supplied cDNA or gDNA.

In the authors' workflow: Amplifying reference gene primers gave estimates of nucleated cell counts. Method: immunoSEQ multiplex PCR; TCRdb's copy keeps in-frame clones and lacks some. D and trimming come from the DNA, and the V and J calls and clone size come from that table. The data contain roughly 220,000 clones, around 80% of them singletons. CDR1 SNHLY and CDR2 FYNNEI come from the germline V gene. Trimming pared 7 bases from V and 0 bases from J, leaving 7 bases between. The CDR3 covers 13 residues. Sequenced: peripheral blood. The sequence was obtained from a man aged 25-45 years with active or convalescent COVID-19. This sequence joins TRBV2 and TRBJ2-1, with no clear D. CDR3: CASMGLSYNEQFF. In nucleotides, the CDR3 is TGTGCCAGCATGGGCCTCTCCTACAATGAGCAGTTCTTC.